A selection of T cell receptor beta chains follows, all from one sample in a study of T cells in Graves' hyperthyroidism and ophthalmopathy. Via MiXCR, TCRdb re-called the multiplex PCR reads, giving one row per CDR3 protein. The table lists about 380,000 distinct CDR3 sequences, roughly 13% of them singletons. Sequenced: blood. Receptors originate from a man aged 25 to 40 with Graves' hyperthyroidism that later progressed to Graves' ophthalmopathy. CDR3s include the opening cysteine and the closing phenylalanine or tryptophan. A D gene is named only where the DNA matches it firmly. Size is stated for part of the rows, as once, few or many counts, or as a class when the clone is expanded.

size: many
V: TRBV2
J: TRBJ2-1
D: TRBD1
DNA: TGTGCCAGCAGTGAAGATGGGACAGCCAACAATGAGCAGTTCTTC
CDR3: CASSEDGTANNEQFF

size: few
V: TRBV18
J: TRBJ2-5
D: TRBD2
DNA: TGTGCCAGCTCACCTGTAGCGGGGAGCCAAGAGACCCAGTACTTC
CDR3: CASSPVAGSQETQYF

size: few
V: TRBV6-5
J: TRBJ1-5
D: -
DNA: TGTGCCAGCAGTTACTCGAAGGGAGGGGGTCAGCCCCAGCATTTT
CDR3: CASSYSKGGGQPQHF

size: many
V: TRBV12-5
J: TRBJ1-1
D: -
DNA: TGTGCTAGTGGTTTGGCGTATACCGGGGCGGAAAACACTGAAGCTTTCTTT
CDR3: CASGLAYTGAENTEAFF

size: many
V: TRBV12-5
J: TRBJ1-1
D: -
DNA: TGTGCTAGTGGTTTGCGGGCGAACACTGAAGCTTTCTTT
CDR3: CASGLRANTEAFF

size: many
V: TRBV7-9
J: TRBJ1-4
D: -
DNA: TGTGCCAGCAGCCGAAGGTGGGATGGTACGGAAAAACTGTTTTTT
CDR3: CASSRRWDGTEKLFF

size: -
V: TRBV7-6
J: TRBJ1-2
D: -
DNA: TGTGCCAGCAGCTTAGTTCCGGGTACCTATGGCTACACCTTC
CDR3: CASSLVPGTYGYTF

size: -
V: TRBV4-1
J: TRBJ1-2
D: -
DNA: TGCGCCAGCAGCCAAGATTTGCCCTATGGCTACACCTTC
CDR3: CASSQDLPYGYTF

size: many
V: TRBV28
J: TRBJ1-1
D: -
DNA: TGTGCCAGCAGTTTTGGGGGGTCCGGTTGGACTGAAGCTTTCTTT
CDR3: CASSFGGSGWTEAFF

size: many
V: TRBV11-2
J: TRBJ1-1
D: -
DNA: TGTGCCAGCAGCTTAGGACACTGGCGGGACACTGAAGCTTTCTTT
CDR3: CASSLGHWRDTEAFF

size: few
V: TRBV30
J: TRBJ2-5
D: -
DNA: TGTGCCTGGAGTACAGGGTGGGGGGAGACCCAGTACTTC
CDR3: CAWSTGWGETQYF

size: many
V: TRBV6-1
J: TRBJ1-5
D: -
DNA: TGTGCCAGCACCCCCAGGGACGGCAATCAGCCCCAGCATTTT
CDR3: CASTPRDGNQPQHF

size: many
V: TRBV3-1
J: TRBJ2-1
D: -
DNA: TGTGCCAGCAGCCAAGGAGTAGCGCCCCTTTGGAATGAGCAGTTCTTC
CDR3: CASSQGVAPLWNEQFF

size: few
V: TRBV5-1
J: TRBJ1-4
D: TRBD1
DNA: TGCGCCAGCAGCTTGGACAGGGGATCAACTAATGAAAAACTGTTTTTT
CDR3: CASSLDRGSTNEKLFF